Each of the 15 T cell receptor beta chains below was sequenced from the same sample in a study of blood T cell repertoires in COVID-19 (dated by TCRdb to 2019 to 2021). The library was built by means of the immunoSEQ multiplex PCR assay. As stored in TCRdb, this immuneACCESS dataset retains in-frame rearrangements with V and J assigned. A fraction of the clones does not appear; measured against another copy, unresolved V genes explain less than half of the discrepancy, and the remainder lacks a known reason. Recorded for this sample are about 70,000 clones; about 76% of them occurred a single time. 25% to 30% of the sample belongs to the ten largest clones. The source material was peripheral blood. Receptor source: a woman aged 80 or older with active or convalescent COVID-19.

V usage is TRBV10-3 and J usage is TRBJ1-2, with 7 positions matching TRBD1. Germline CDR1 ENHRY, CDR2 SYGVKD. The CDR3 extends over 14 amino acids. With 7 bases clipped from V and 1 base from J, the junction kept 6 bases outside the gene matches. CDR3 protein: CAITAGGGNYGYTF. For the CDR3, the DNA is TGTGCCATCACCGCAGGGGGAGGTAACTATGGCTACACCTTC.

This clone was seen a few times. The V call is TRBV3-1 (or the pseudogene TRBV3-2), the J call TRBJ2-7; possible D gene TRBD2, 7 bases. V dropped 0 bases and J dropped 7 bases, with 22 bases sitting between them. CDR3 length equals 17 residues. From germline, CDR1 is LGHDT and CDR2 YNNKEL (reference sequence). This chain's CDR3 is CASSQELPRGGAWEQYF. DNA of the CDR3: TGTGCCAGCAGCCAAGAACTACCTAGGGGGGGGGCCTGGGAGCAGTACTTC.

The CDR3: CSASGMGRPNTEAFF. CDR3 nucleotide sequence: TGCAGTGCTAGTGGAATGGGGCGCCCGAACACTGAAGCTTTCTTT. The chain joins TRBV20-1 to TRBJ1-1, with D possibly matching TRBD1 (5 bases). Trimming took off 3 bases at V and 1 base at J, with 15 bases between the two ends. The V gene's germline CDR1 is DFQATT and CDR2 SNEGSKA (reference sequence). The CDR3 totals 15 residues.

The V gene is TRBV6-2 or TRBV6-3, the J gene TRBJ2-5; D is possibly TRBD2 (7 bases). Germline loops: CDR1 MNHEY, CDR2 SVGEGT. Trimming removed 5 bases from V and 10 bases from J, with 17 bases in between. The CDR3 spans 13 residues. CDR3 protein: CASSPIRGGDQYF. In DNA form, the CDR3 reads TGTGCCAGCAGTCCGATAAGGGGGGGCGACCAGTACTTC.

This sequence joins TRBV24-1 and TRBJ2-7; 7 bases are shared with TRBD1. The CDR3 has 15 residues. In germline, CDR1 is KGHDR, CDR2 SFDVKD. Unmatched junction bases numbered 10, after V lost 4 bases and J lost 5 bases. The CDR3 nucleotides are TGTGCCACCAGTGACCTTGACAGGGAGCGGAACGAGCAGTACTTC. Protein: CATSDLDRERNEQYF.

The chain recombines TRBV6-5 with TRBJ1-6; maybe TRBD1 (6 bases). The CDR3 is 13 amino acids. V was cut by 6 bases and J by 10 bases, with 13 bases left in between. Germline V lookup: CDR1 MNHEY, CDR2 SVGAGI. CDR3 sequence: CASRPGHESPLHF. The CDR3 DNA sequence: TGTGCCAGCAGGCCGGGACATGAGTCACCCCTCCACTTT.

The gene calls are TRBV28 and TRBJ2-5; tentatively, D is TRBD2 (5 bases). The CDR3 length is 16 residues. V dropped 5 bases and J dropped 5 bases, with 21 bases sitting between them. Germline loops: CDR1 MDHEN, CDR2 SYDVKM. CDR3 nucleotide sequence: TGTGCCAGCAGTCCAACACCCATAGCGTTTCAGGAGACCCAGTACTTC. As protein: CASSPTPIAFQETQYF.

The chain is built from TRBV5-1 and TRBJ2-2; 7 bases line up with TRBD1. The CDR3 has 15 residues. Germline V lookup: CDR1 SGHRS, CDR2 YFSETQ. After removal of 0 bases from V and 4 bases from J, the junction contained 3 bases not matched to a gene. The CDR3 reads CASSLEAGGTGELFF. CDR3 nucleotides: TGCGCCAGCAGCTTGGAGGCAGGGGGCACCGGGGAGCTGTTTTTT.

This chain connects TRBV6-5 to TRBJ1-6; D gene ambiguous. The germline gives CDR1 MNHEY, CDR2 SVGAGI. The CDR3 has 13 residues. V dropped 8 bases and J dropped 8 bases, with 13 bases sitting between them. In DNA, the CDR3 is TGTGCCAGCCGAGGCCCGGAGGATTCACCCCTCCACTTT. Protein product: CASRGPEDSPLHF.

The chain uses TRBV11-2 and TRBJ2-1, with TRBD2 matching 8 bases. This CDR3 has 12 residues. CDR1 SGHAT and CDR2 FQNNGV come from the germline V gene. The J segment lost 9 bases and the V segment lost 4 bases, leaving 2 bases of the junction unmatched. CDR3 residues: CASSSAGGEQFF. The CDR3 DNA sequence: TGTGCCAGCAGCTCCGCGGGAGGTGAGCAGTTCTTC.

V gene TRBV11-2 combines with J gene TRBJ2-5; D is possibly TRBD1 (6 bases). In germline, CDR1 is SGHAT, CDR2 FQNNGV. V lost 3 bases and J 2 bases, leaving 13 bases between the germline ends. The CDR3 loop spans 15 amino acids. Written as DNA, the CDR3 is TGTGCCAGCAGCTTCGGGGTAGGGGGTCAAGAGACCCAGTACTTC. It is translated as CASSFGVGGQETQYF.

V and J are TRBV2 and TRBJ1-5; 12 nucleotides line up with TRBD1. This CDR3 contains 20 residues. Germline V lookup: CDR1 SNHLY, CDR2 FYNNEI. J was trimmed by 2 bases and V by 0 bases; bases with no gene match: 11. The DNA for the CDR3 is TGTGCCAGCAGTGAAGCTGCCGTGGGACAGGGGGCCATTGGCAATCAGCCCCAGCATTTT. Its protein product is CASSEAAVGQGAIGNQPQHF.

This chain uses TRBV29-1 with TRBJ1-2, with TRBD1 as a possible D gene (5 bases). Trimming took off 6 bases at V and 6 bases at J, with 14 bases between the two ends. Germline CDR1 reads SQVTM; CDR2 reads ANQGSEA. The CDR3 sequence is 12 residues long. The chain's CDR3 is CSVFDRSNGYTF. In DNA, the CDR3 is TGCAGCGTGTTTGACAGAAGTAATGGCTACACCTTC.

The chain has TRBV7-2 and TRBJ2-3; D is uncertain. The germline CDR1 and CDR2 sequences are SGHTA and FQGNSA. The CDR3 has 17 amino acids. Trimming left V 5 bases short and J 0 bases short, with 18 bases between. The chain's CDR3 is CASSPEQFSISTDTQYF. CDR3 nucleotide sequence: TGTGCCAGCAGCCCGGAACAGTTTTCGATTAGCACAGATACGCAGTATTTT.

The chain couples TRBV2 to TRBJ2-1; D possibly corresponds to TRBD2 (5 bases). The CDR3 loop spans 14 amino acids. Germline values: CDR1 SNHLY, CDR2 FYNNEI. The V end lost 0 bases, the J end lost 5 bases, and 8 bases lay between the germline ends. Here the CDR3 DNA reads TGTGCCAGCAGTGAAGCGCGAGGGAACAATGAGCAGTTCTTC. This translates into CASSEARGNNEQFF. Complete variable domain (other parts from reference TRBV2 and TRBJ2-1): EPEVTQTPSHQVTQMGQEVILRCVPISNHLYFYWYRQILGQKVEFLVSFYNNEISEKSEIFDDQFSVERPDGSNFTLKIRSTKLEDSAMYFCASSEARGNNEQFFGPGTRLTVL.